The 2 T cell receptor beta chains below were found in one sample sequenced in a study of blood T cell repertoires in COVID-19 (dated by TCRdb to 2018 to 2021). Libraries were prepared through the immunoSEQ multiplex PCR assay. TCRdb limited this immuneACCESS table to in-frame rearrangements with V and J called. A share of clones is missing; checked studies link under half to unresolved V genes, and the rest is unexplained. Within this sample are approximately 80,000 clones, with approximately 79% of them counted one time only. 15% to 20% of the sample is taken by the ten largest. Sequenced material: peripheral blood. All receptors derive from a man in his 70s with active or convalescent COVID-19.

V is TRBV5-5 and J is TRBJ2-3; 11 bases match TRBD2. The V and J ends lost 4 bases and 4 bases, in that order; junction bases with no gene match: 11. Germline-derived CDR1 and CDR2 are SGHKS and YYEKEE (reference sequence). There are 17 residues in the CDR3. CDR3 loop: CASSRALTSGGSDTQYF. CDR3 nucleotides: TGTGCCAGCAGCCGGGCCCTTACTAGCGGGGGTTCAGATACGCAGTATTTT.

This chain uses TRBV27 with TRBJ2-7; 8 nucleotides align to TRBD1. V gave up 3 bases and J gave up 3 bases; unmatched junction bases: 7. Germline V lookup: CDR1 MNHEY, CDR2 SMNVEV (reference sequence). The CDR3 consists of 15 residues. CDR3 in amino acids: CASSFSTGANYEQYF. CDR3 bases: TGTGCCAGCAGTTTCTCGACAGGGGCAAACTACGAGCAGTACTTC.